Reported below is one T cell receptor (beta chain). This CDR3 contains 15 residues. The trim removed 6 bases at V and 3 bases at J, leaving 5 bases unmatched. The germline V gene encodes CDR1 LNHDA and CDR2 SQIVND (reference sequence). Clones were sequenced by immunoSEQ multiplex PCR, and TCRdb holds only the in-frame ones, with some missing. This sample carries approximately 71,000 clones, 90% of them seen once, and the ten largest clones take approximately 5%. This sample is drawn from a study of blood T cell repertoires in COVID-19. This receptor was obtained from a woman between 18 and 29 years old with acute or convalescent COVID-19. The specimen was peripheral blood. The V and J genes are TRBV19 and TRBJ1-5; 10 bases are shared with TRBD1. The CDR3 protein is CASRYDRGPNQPQHF. The CDR3 DNA sequence: TGTGCCAGTAGATACGACAGGGGGCCCAATCAGCCCCAGCATTTT.